The T cell receptor (beta chain) described here comes from a study of cytomegalovirus exposure and HLA in healthy donors. This clone turned up a few times. As yet, its antigen is unknown. Study observations and caveats: Presence/absence analyses assumed roughly uniform sequencing depth across donors. In a later analysis, HLA-associated TCR beta chains were more clonally expanded than equally common others.

The CDR3 loop spans 14 amino acids. Germline CDR1 SGHVS, CDR2 FQNEAQ. The V and J ends lost 3 bases and 4 bases respectively, with 9 bases between them. 60 Vbeta and 13 Jbeta primers were used in PCR. TCRdb keeps only in-frame clones here, not all; method: immunoSEQ multiplex PCR. Of 100,000 or so clones listed, 60% to 85% are singletons. Healthy donors of bone marrow made up the group. The sample taken for sequencing was PBMCs. This sequence originates from a woman between 35 and 50 years old in good health and CMV-seropositive. This sequence joins TRBV7-8 and TRBJ1-4; tentatively, D is TRBD1 (6 bases). Here the CDR3 reads CASSFNRVNEKLFF. CDR3 in DNA: TGTGCCAGCAGCTTTAACAGGGTTAATGAAAAACTGTTTTTT.